The 20 T cell receptor beta chains reported below all come from one sample, sequenced in a study of blood T cell repertoires in COVID-19. The table came from immunoSEQ multiplex PCR; TCRdb's copy has only in-frame clones and leaves some out. Of about 50,000 clones in the sample, 75% to 90% were seen once. Sequenced material: peripheral blood. The source is a man aged 55-75 years with acute or convalescent COVID-19.

V usage is TRBV3-1 (or the pseudogene TRBV3-2) and J usage is TRBJ1-1, with a tentative D call TRBD1 (6 bases). CDR3 size: 15 residues. CDR1 is LGHDT, CDR2 YNNKEL, per germline (reference sequence). V lost 4 bases to trimming and J lost 1 base, with 13 bases between them. This CDR3 is CASSPIRGQNTEAFF. The CDR3 DNA is TGTGCCAGCAGCCCCATCAGGGGCCAGAACACTGAAGCTTTCTTT.

The V call is TRBV3-1 (or the pseudogene TRBV3-2), the J call TRBJ1-4; D is unresolved. V lost 0 bases and J 1 base, leaving 9 bases between the germline ends. Germline V gives CDR1 LGHDT, CDR2 YNNKEL (reference sequence). This CDR3 has 16 amino acids. The CDR3 sequence is CASSQEIGRTNEKLFF. The CDR3, as DNA: TGTGCCAGCAGCCAAGAGATCGGGAGAACTAATGAAAAACTGTTTTTT.

The V gene is TRBV5-5, the J gene TRBJ2-1, with 8 positions matching TRBD2. The CDR3 length is 15 residues. Trimming cost V 5 bases and J 3 bases; bases outside gene matches: 7. CDR1 and CDR2 from the germline V gene are SGHKS and YYEKEE (reference sequence). CDR3 sequence (DNA): TGTGCCAGCAGTTATAGCGGGGCCGGCTACAATGAGCAGTTCTTC. It specifies CASSYSGAGYNEQFF. Full variable domain (rest looked up from reference TRBV5-5 and TRBJ2-1): DAGVTQSPTHLIKTRGQQVTLRCSPISGHKSVSWYQQVLGQGPQFIFQYYEKEERGRGNFPDRFSARQFPNYSSELNVNALLLGDSALYLCASSYSGAGYNEQFFGPGTRLTVL.

The V and J genes are TRBV28 and TRBJ1-2; no clear D. Trimming left V 2 bases short and J 4 bases short, with 8 bases between. Per germline, CDR1 MDHEN and CDR2 SYDVKM. This CDR3 has 13 amino acids. In DNA form, the CDR3 reads TGTGCCAGCAGTTTAACGGGGTCCTATGGCTACACCTTC. It codes for CASSLTGSYGYTF.

The rearrangement links TRBV18 to TRBJ1-2; no reliable D call. From germline, CDR1 is KGHSH and CDR2 LQKENI. The V gene lost 4 bases and the J gene lost 5 bases, with 17 bases spanning the gap. There are 15 residues in the CDR3. The CDR3 reads CASSLETEELYGYTF. DNA for the CDR3: TGTGCCAGCTCACTCGAAACGGAGGAATTGTATGGCTACACCTTC.

The chain combines TRBV14 with TRBJ2-7, with 8 positions matching TRBD2. CDR1 is SGHDN and CDR2 is FVKESK in the germline V gene. The CDR3 consists of 17 residues. With 0 bases clipped from V and 5 bases from J, the junction kept 12 bases outside the gene matches. CDR3 region: CASSQDWRASGSDEQYF. The CDR3 DNA follows: TGTGCCAGCAGCCAAGATTGGAGGGCAAGCGGGAGCGACGAGCAGTACTTC.

This chain links TRBV3-1 (or the pseudogene TRBV3-2) with TRBJ2-2; the match to TRBD2 covers 12 bases. V gave up 3 bases and J gave up 2 bases; unmatched junction bases: 1. The CDR3 has 16 amino acids. CDR1 is LGHDT, CDR2 YNNKEL, per germline (reference sequence). CDR3 in DNA: TGTGCCAGCAGCCAGGGACTAGCGGGCAACACCGGGGAGCTGTTTTTT. Its protein is CASSQGLAGNTGELFF.

This chain links TRBV7-2 with TRBJ2-1; TRBD1 matches 8 bases. CDR1 is SGHTA and CDR2 is FQGNSA in the germline V gene. The length of the CDR3 is 13 residues. V lost 4 bases to trimming and J lost 7 bases; unmatched junction nucleotides: 3. CDR3 sequence (DNA): TGTGCCAGCAGCTATCGGACAGGGAATGAGCAGTTCTTC. Translated: CASSYRTGNEQFF.

The rearrangement uses TRBV27 and TRBJ1-1; D is unclear. CDR3 length equals 11 residues. The V end was cut by 2 bases, the J end by 9 bases, with 7 bases between. CDR1 is MNHEY, CDR2 SMNVEV, per germline (reference sequence). The CDR3 is CASSLGQKAFF. The CDR3 nucleotides are TGTGCCAGCAGTTTAGGGCAGAAAGCTTTCTTT.

The chain has TRBV6-5 and TRBJ2-7; 7 positions agree with TRBD1. Germline V gene data show CDR1 as MNHEY and CDR2 as SVGAGI. Trimming cost V 8 bases and J 3 bases; bases outside gene matches: 13. The CDR3 runs to 15 residues. CDR3 DNA sequence: TGTGCCAGCGCTCTGTTACAGGGGCTAGGCTACGAGCAGTACTTC. Protein: CASALLQGLGYEQYF.

The chain employs TRBV12-3 or TRBV12-4 and TRBJ1-2; D unclear. This CDR3 contains 13 residues. V lost 5 bases and J lost 1, with 8 bases in between. For the CDR3, the DNA is TGTGCCAGCAGTCAACAGCTTAACTATGGCTACACCTTC. Translated, it gives CASSQQLNYGYTF.

As regards this clone: This specimen includes other DNA sequences encoding the same CDR3. J is TRBJ1-2 and V is TRBV18, with D perhaps TRBD1 (5 bases). Germline loops: CDR1 KGHSH, CDR2 LQKENI. The germline V and J ends were trimmed by 2 bases and 2 bases, with 6 bases remaining between them. The CDR3 has 13 amino acids. CDR3: CASSPGGNYGYTF. The CDR3, as DNA: TGTGCCAGCTCACCAGGGGGGAACTATGGCTACACCTTC.

The V call is TRBV7-9, the J call TRBJ2-3, with TRBD1 matching 9 bases. The germline CDR1 and CDR2 sequences are SEHNR and FQNEAQ (reference sequence). The CDR3 is made up of 14 amino acids. With V trimmed by 5 bases and J by 4 bases, 4 bases remained unmatched. The CDR3 DNA reads TGTGCCAGCAGCGCCCGACAGGGGGCAGATACGCAGTATTTT. Translating it yields CASSARQGADTQYF.

This clone was seen once. The V call is TRBV14, the J call TRBJ1-4; TRBD1 agrees at 9 bases. Per the germline V gene, CDR1 is SGHDN and CDR2 is FVKESK. CDR3 length: 16 residues. After removal of 1 base from V and 7 bases from J, the junction contained 7 bases not matched to a gene. This CDR3 reads CASSQVAGQGFEKLFF. CDR3 nucleotides: TGTGCCAGCAGCCAAGTTGCGGGACAGGGTTTTGAAAAACTGTTTTTT.

The table lists this clone with a count of one. The V call is TRBV28, the J call TRBJ1-2, with D tentatively TRBD1 (5 bases). Deletions cut 5 bases from V and 3 bases from J, with 13 bases between. Germline V gene lookup returns CDR1 MDHEN and CDR2 SYDVKM. The CDR3 loop spans 14 amino acids. In DNA form, the CDR3 reads TGTGCCAGCAGTCTCCGACAGAACCACTATGGCTACACCTTC. It yields the protein CASSLRQNHYGYTF.

The chain joins TRBV6-1 to TRBJ1-5; D is perhaps TRBD1 (5 bases). Trimming removed 1 base from V and 5 bases from J, with 18 bases in between. Per germline, CDR1 MNHNS and CDR2 SASEGT. There are 17 residues in the CDR3. CDR3 bases: TGTGCCAGCAGTGAAGGGGCCGGTGCAGGGATTTATCAGCCCCAGCATTTT. It translates to CASSEGAGAGIYQPQHF.

A single count supports this clone. The chain links TRBV5-1 to TRBJ2-5; 9 bases agree with TRBD2. The junction had 7 bases not matched to a gene; V was cut back by 5 bases and J by 2 bases. The CDR3 extends over 15 amino acids. Per germline, CDR1 SGHRS and CDR2 YFSETQ. CDR3 loop: CASSSPGLAQETQYF. The CDR3 bases are TGCGCCAGCAGTTCCCCGGGACTAGCACAAGAGACCCAGTACTTC.

V and J are TRBV11-3 and TRBJ1-1; TRBD1 aligns across 9 bases. The germline CDR1 and CDR2 sequences are SGHNT and YENEEA. The CDR3 extends over 14 amino acids. V lost 4 bases to trimming and J lost 3 bases; unmatched junction nucleotides: 3. The CDR3 loop is CASSSGQGDTEAFF. In nucleotides, the CDR3 is TGTGCCAGCAGCTCGGGACAGGGAGACACTGAAGCTTTCTTT.

The chain has TRBV7-9 and TRBJ2-3, with TRBD1 matching 7 bases. The CDR3 sequence is 14 residues long. V shed 5 bases and J 4 bases; nucleotides not matched to a gene: 6. Germline V gives CDR1 SEHNR, CDR2 FQNEAQ (reference sequence). The CDR3 bases are TGTGCCAGCAGCCTAGGGGGCCGTGCAGATACGCAGTATTTT. Translating it yields CASSLGGRADTQYF.

The V call is TRBV5-6, the J call TRBJ2-7, with a possible D match to TRBD1 (6 bases). Per the germline V gene, CDR1 is SGHDT and CDR2 is YYEEEE. The V end was cut by 5 bases, the J end by 3 bases, with 12 bases between. CDR3 length: 13 amino acids. In DNA form, the CDR3 reads TGTGCCAGCAGTAACGGACAGTTCTACGAGCAGTACTTC. The encoded protein is CASSNGQFYEQYF. The full variable domain, with the rest looked up from reference TRBV5-6 and TRBJ2-7, is DAGVTQSPTHLIKTRGQQVTLRCSPKSGHDTVSWYQQALGQGPQFIFQYYEEEERQRGNFPDRFSGHQFPNYSSELNVNALLLGDSALYLCASSNGQFYEQYFGPGTRLTVT.